One and the same sample provided the 29 T cell receptor beta chains below, sequenced in a study of regulatory T cells in long-lasting Graves disease. Investigators prepared the TCR beta libraries by applying iRepertoire HTBI primers and Arm-PCR of CDR3 regions. A single record per CDR3 protein comes from TCRdb applying MiXCR to the multiplex PCR reads. The sample comprises a few hundred thousand distinct CDR3 sequences, roughly 20% of which are singletons, and approximately 28% rests with the top ten. Time point noted: persistent/refractory GD, antithyroid drugs over 5 years with positive TRAb. PBMC RNA served as the TCR library source. The input for sequencing was peripheral blood mononuclear cells (PBMCs), taken when the disease was refractory, from a patient treated with antithyroid drugs. The receptor source for this set is a woman between 35 and 50 years old with Graves disease.

This clonotype was found many times. The chain uses TRBV7-2 and TRBJ1-1, with D unresolved. The germline V gene has CDR1 SGHTA and CDR2 FQGNSA. The germline V and J ends were trimmed by 2 bases and 2 bases, with 9 bases remaining between them. The CDR3 runs 14 residues. The CDR3 protein is CASSLYHSNTEAFF. The CDR3 nucleotides read TGTGCCAGCAGCTTATACCACAGTAACACTGAAGCTTTCTTT.

Many counts were recorded for this clonotype. This chain links TRBV28 with TRBJ2-7; weak D call: TRBD2 (6 bases). CDR1 is MDHEN and CDR2 is SYDVKM in the germline V gene. This CDR3 spans 14 amino acids. V dropped 7 bases and J dropped 0 bases, with 13 bases sitting between them. The CDR3: CASTSRDFSYEQYF. The DNA of the CDR3 is TGTGCCAGCACCAGCCGGGACTTCTCCTACGAGCAGTACTTC. The full variable domain, in which reference TRBV28 and TRBJ2-7 provide the parts outside the CDR3, is DVKVTQSSRYLVKRTGEKVFLECVQDMDHENMFWYRQDPGLGLRLIYFSYDVKMKEKGDIPEGYSVSREKKERFSLILESASTNQTSMYLCASTSRDFSYEQYFGPGTRLTVT.

This clonotype came up many times. This rearrangement joins TRBV28 to TRBJ1-5; TRBD1 aligns across 8 bases. V gave up 6 bases and J gave up 3 bases; unmatched junction bases: 10. The CDR3 runs 16 residues. The germline V gene has CDR1 MDHEN and CDR2 SYDVKM. Here the CDR3 DNA reads TGTGCCAGCAGATCAGGGGGCAGGGGGGACAATCAGCCCCAGCATTTT. Translated, it gives CASRSGGRGDNQPQHF.

The sample holds a few counts of this clonotype. The CDR3 bases are TGTGCCAGTAAGGGGTTGTACACTGAAGCTTTCTTT. Translated, it gives CASKGLYTEAFF. This chain links TRBV19 with TRBJ1-1; maybe TRBD1 (5 bases). The V gene lost 7 bases and the J gene lost 3 bases, with 9 bases spanning the gap. The CDR3 extends over 12 amino acids. Germline values: CDR1 LNHDA, CDR2 SQIVND (reference sequence). The whole variable domain, filled in from reference TRBV19 and TRBJ1-1, reads DGGITQSPKYLFRKEGQNVTLSCEQNLNHDAMYWYRQDPGQGLRLIYYSQIVNDFQKGDIAEGYSVSREKKESFPLTVTSAQKNPTAFYLCASKGLYTEAFFGQGTRLTVV.

The table lists this clonotype with a few counts. This chain connects TRBV9 to TRBJ1-3; maybe TRBD1 (5 bases). Germline V gives CDR1 SGDLS, CDR2 YYNGEE. The CDR3 length is 15 residues. With 0 bases removed from V and 0 bases from J, the gap between germline ends came to 7 bases. The CDR3 region is CASSVEGSSGNTIYF. The CDR3 DNA follows: TGTGCCAGCAGCGTAGAGGGGTCCTCTGGAAACACCATATATTTT.

V is TRBV20-1 and J is TRBJ2-2; 8 bases map to TRBD2. CDR3 size: 17 residues. The J segment lost 5 bases and the V segment lost 4 bases, leaving 15 bases of the junction unmatched. Per the germline V gene, CDR1 is DFQATT and CDR2 is SNEGSKA (reference sequence). CDR3 DNA sequence: TGCAGTGCTACCAGTGGTAGCGGGATTATTAAGACCGGGGAGCTGTTTTTT. Its protein is CSATSGSGIIKTGELFF.

V gene TRBV5-1 combines with J gene TRBJ2-7; D might be TRBD2 (6 bases). V lost 4 bases and J lost 6, with 14 bases in between. Germline CDR1 is SGHRS and CDR2 is YFSETQ. CDR3 length: 13 amino acids. The CDR3 sequence: CASSRGSEGEQYF. The CDR3 DNA follows: TGCGCCAGCAGCAGGGGATCGGAGGGCGAGCAGTACTTC. The variable domain in full, completed from reference TRBV5-1 and TRBJ2-7, reads KAGVTQTPRYLIKTRGQQVTLSCSPISGHRSVSWYQQTPGQGLQFLFEYFSETQRNKGNFPGRFSGRQFSNSRSEMNVSTLELGDSALYLCASSRGSEGEQYFGPGTRLTVT.

This clonotype was counted ten times or more. The rearrangement links TRBV28 to TRBJ2-7; TRBD2 matches 13 bases. CDR1 MDHEN and CDR2 SYDVKM come from the germline V gene. J lost 4 bases, V lost 1 base, and 4 bases had no gene match. This CDR3 region has 16 residues. The CDR3: CASSLYLTSGRYEQYF. For the CDR3, the DNA is TGTGCCAGCAGTTTATATCTGACTAGCGGGAGGTACGAGCAGTACTTC.

The V gene is TRBV28, the J gene TRBJ2-1; D might be TRBD1 or TRBD2, each matching 5 bases. This CDR3 is 14 amino acids long. Trimming removed 8 bases from V and 7 bases from J, with 18 bases in between. Per germline, CDR1 MDHEN and CDR2 SYDVKM. The CDR3 protein is CASRLEQGRNEQFF. The CDR3 DNA is TGTGCCAGCCGCTTGGAGCAGGGACGGAATGAGCAGTTCTTC.

At least ten counts were recorded for this clonotype. This chain links TRBV5-8 with TRBJ1-2; no clear D. The germline V and J ends were trimmed by 0 bases and 4 bases, with 7 bases remaining between them. The length of the CDR3 is 13 residues. Germline CDR1 reads SGHTS; CDR2 reads YDEGEE. CDR3 coding DNA: TGTGCCAGCAGCTTGGGGACTATCTATGGCTACACCTTC. This sequence encodes CASSLGTIYGYTF.

Concerning this clonotype: A much larger clone differs from this one at a single base, so this may be a read error. This chain connects TRBV11-2 to TRBJ2-7, with D perhaps matching TRBD1 (6 bases). Germline CDR1 and CDR2: SGHAT and FQNNGV. The CDR3 is 15 residues long. With 7 bases removed from V and 0 bases from J, the gap between germline ends came to 16 bases. CDR3 sequence: CASKLSGRGSYEQYF. Here the CDR3 DNA reads TGTGCCAGCAAACTAAGTGGCAGGGGCTCCTACGAGCAGTACTTC.

J is TRBJ1-1 and V is TRBV20-1; D possibly corresponds to TRBD1 (6 bases). This CDR3 has 15 residues. The germline V gene has CDR1 DFQATT and CDR2 SNEGSKA (reference sequence). The V end was cut by 3 bases, the J end by 1 base, with 15 bases between. The CDR3, as DNA: TGCAGTGCTAGCGTTCAGGGGAGATCGAACACTGAAGCTTTCTTT. Its protein is CSASVQGRSNTEAFF.

V and J are TRBV18 and TRBJ2-7; 7 bases match TRBD1. The germline gives CDR1 KGHSH, CDR2 LQKENI. V was pared by 0 bases and J by 3 bases, with 2 bases of the junction left unmatched. This CDR3 spans 14 amino acids. CDR3 residues: CASSPPGQFYEQYF. CDR3 in DNA: TGTGCCAGCTCACCACCGGGACAGTTCTACGAGCAGTACTTC.

This clonotype occurred a few times. A single base separates this from a much larger clone, so it may be a read error. The chain joins TRBV7-2 to TRBJ1-2; no firm D call. The CDR3 is 13 residues long. From germline, CDR1 is SGHTA and CDR2 FQGNSA. Written as DNA, the CDR3 is TGTGCCGGCAGCCCTGAACCTAACTATGGCTACACCTTC. Translated, it gives CAGSPEPNYGYTF.

The chain joins TRBV10-3 to TRBJ1-2; D ambiguous. CDR3 length: 14 amino acids. V lost 3 bases and J lost 10, with 18 bases in between. Germline-derived CDR1 and CDR2 are ENHRY and SYGVKD. The CDR3 nucleotides are TGTGCCATCAGTGACCCTCTCACCGGGTCCTTCTACACCTTC. It is translated as CAISDPLTGSFYTF.

This chain joins TRBV27 and TRBJ1-5, with D uncertain. V was pared by 5 bases and J by 2 bases, with 13 bases between. Germline assignment: CDR1 MNHEY and CDR2 SMNVEV (reference sequence). The CDR3 has 15 residues. The CDR3 DNA sequence: TGTGCCAGCAGTCGATCTGGGAGGGGCAATCAGCCCCAGCATTTT. It codes for CASSRSGRGNQPQHF.

This clonotype was observed at least ten times. This chain joins TRBV12-3 or TRBV12-4 and TRBJ2-2, with D possibly TRBD2 on 5 matching bases. The V end was cut by 3 bases, the J end by 4 bases, with 9 bases between. The length of the CDR3 is 14 residues. The CDR3 reads CASSFRRGTGELFF. CDR3 DNA sequence: TGTGCCAGCAGTTTTCGTCGGGGCACCGGGGAGCTGTTTTTT.

The chain couples TRBV28 to TRBJ1-5, with a weak D call TRBD1 (5 bases). The germline CDR1 and CDR2 sequences are MDHEN and SYDVKM. Between the trimmed V and J ends, which lost 5 bases and 3 bases, there was a span of 14 bases. The CDR3 loop spans 15 amino acids. Written as DNA, the CDR3 is TGTGCCAGCAGTCCACCGGGACCGATCAATCAGCCCCAGCATTTT. Translating it yields CASSPPGPINQPQHF.

This clonotype was observed many times. The V and J genes are TRBV28 and TRBJ2-6, with a weak D call TRBD2 (6 bases). Deletions cut 6 bases from V and 4 bases from J, with 25 bases between. The CDR3 has 19 amino acids. Per the germline V gene, CDR1 is MDHEN and CDR2 is SYDVKM. CDR3 coding DNA: TGTGCCAGCAGGGACCTAGCGACATGGAAAATATCGGGGGCCAACGTCCTGACTTTC. Amino acids: CASRDLATWKISGANVLTF.

The table lists this clonotype with a few counts. This chain links TRBV3-1 with TRBJ1-1; possibly TRBD1 for D (5 bases). V lost 4 bases and J 4 bases, leaving 16 bases between the germline ends. The CDR3 consists of 15 residues. Germline V gene data show CDR1 as LGHDT and CDR2 as YNNKEL (reference sequence). The CDR3 DNA reads TGTGCCAGCAGCCTGACGGGGCGATTTGGCACTGAAGCTTTCTTT. It codes for CASSLTGRFGTEAFF.

At least ten counts were recorded for this clonotype. V gene TRBV20-1 combines with J gene TRBJ2-5; D unclear. The CDR3 length is 18 residues. V lost 6 bases to trimming and J lost 5 bases, with 31 bases between them. From germline, CDR1 is DFQATT and CDR2 SNEGSKA (reference sequence). CDR3 sequence: CSAKDLSGSRLLKETQYF. The CDR3 DNA reads as TGCAGTGCCAAAGACTTGTCCGGTAGTCGACTCCTTAAGGAGACCCAGTACTTC.

The table lists this clonotype with many counts. The CDR3 spells CASTRPSLAGGPRETQYF. CDR3 in DNA: TGTGCCAGCACCCGCCCCTCCCTAGCGGGAGGGCCGAGGGAGACCCAGTACTTC. The chain has TRBV12-3 or TRBV12-4 and TRBJ2-5; 12 bases are a match to TRBD2. The trim removed 7 bases at V and 5 bases at J, leaving 17 bases unmatched. This CDR3 region has 18 residues.

Note on this clonotype: The junction differs from germline at one of its ends, possibly a read error. V and J are TRBV6-4 and TRBJ2-7; 8 nucleotides line up with TRBD1. CDR3 size: 15 residues. Germline lookup yields CDR1 MRHNA and CDR2 SNTAGT. Written as DNA, the CDR3 is TGTGCCAGCAGTTACTCCTTTGGACAGGGCTACGGGCAGTACTTC. Amino acids: CASSYSFGQGYGQYF.

The sample holds many counts of this clonotype. The chain uses TRBV28 and TRBJ1-5; D remains ambiguous. The ends were cut back, 3 bases at V and 4 bases at J, with 10 bases in the middle. Germline V gene data show CDR1 as MDHEN and CDR2 as SYDVKM. The CDR3 contains 14 residues. CDR3 DNA: TGTGCCAGCAGTTTTGGTCAGACGAATCAGCCCCAGCATTTT. As protein: CASSFGQTNQPQHF.

A few counts support this clonotype. The CDR3 region has the DNA TGTGCCAGCAGCTTTCAGGTGAGGACTGAAGCTTTCTTT. This codes for CASSFQVRTEAFF. This chain uses TRBV13 with TRBJ1-1; D call uncertain. Trimming removed 3 bases from V and 5 bases from J, with 10 bases in between. Germline V gives CDR1 PRHDT, CDR2 FYEKMQ (reference sequence). The CDR3 loop spans 13 amino acids.

There are a few counts of this clonotype. The V call is TRBV19, the J call TRBJ2-2; D might be TRBD2 (6 bases). V was shortened by 3 bases and J by 4 bases, with 12 bases between the two germline ends. CDR3 length: 15 residues. Per the germline V gene, CDR1 is LNHDA and CDR2 is SQIVND (reference sequence). The CDR3 DNA reads TGTGCCAGTAGTATGGCGGGGTTGGGCACCGGGGAGCTGTTTTTT. Its protein is CASSMAGLGTGELFF.

This clonotype was seen repeatedly, ten times or more. The chain uses TRBV10-2 and TRBJ1-5; 9 bases agree with TRBD1. The CDR3 extends over 16 amino acids. CDR1 is WSHSY, CDR2 SAAADI, per germline. V lost 2 bases and J lost 1; bases outside the gene matches: 3. The CDR3 protein is CASSEGQGISNQPQHF. The CDR3, as DNA: TGCGCCAGCAGTGAGGGACAGGGGATAAGCAATCAGCCCCAGCATTTT.

V is TRBV27 and J is TRBJ2-7; a possible D gene is TRBD2 (6 bases). Germline-derived CDR1 and CDR2 are MNHEY and SMNVEV (reference sequence). V gave up 5 bases and J gave up 1 base, with 15 bases separating them. The CDR3 is made up of 15 amino acids. DNA of the CDR3: TGTGCCAGCAGTCCCGCCGGGACTTTGTCCTACGAGCAGTACTTC. This encodes CASSPAGTLSYEQYF.

A few counts support this clonotype. The rearrangement links TRBV2 to TRBJ2-1; D ambiguous. Per germline, CDR1 SNHLY and CDR2 FYNNEI. V lost 3 bases, J lost 12 bases, and 6 bases lay in between. This CDR3 comprises 10 residues. CDR3 in amino acids: CASSEVRQFF. CDR3 nucleotide sequence: TGTGCCAGCAGTGAGGTACGGCAGTTCTTC.